The 20 T cell receptor beta chains below come from one sample, sequenced in a study of T-cell reconstitution after alpha-beta-depleted transplantation in children. Unique molecular identifiers featured in how the TCRbeta library was prepared. TCRdb reprocessed the PCR reads with MiXCR, giving one entry per CDR3 protein. The sample lists under 450,000 distinct CDR3 sequences; around 15% were seen once. Sequenced here: PBMCs, mostly from graft donor cells, sampled 360 days after TCRalphabeta/CD19-depleted stem cell transplant. The receptor set was obtained from a boy under two years old who had a stem cell transplant for Wiskott-Aldrich syndrome, so the T cells may come from the graft donor.

In its sample, this clonotype was seen a few times. The J gene is TRBJ2-5, the V gene TRBV20-1, with 10 positions matching TRBD2. This CDR3 has 13 amino acids. Per the germline V gene, CDR1 is DFQATT and CDR2 is SNEGSKA (reference sequence). Trimming took 4 bases from V and 4 from J; bases not matched to a gene: 3. The CDR3 DNA follows: TGCAGTGCTATAACTAGCGGGATAGAGACCCAGTACTTC. It is translated as CSAITSGIETQYF.

The V gene is TRBV7-2, the J gene TRBJ2-7, with a tentative D call TRBD2 (5 bases). The ends were cut back, 0 bases at V and 6 bases at J, with 12 bases in the middle. The CDR3 is made up of 14 amino acids. Germline V lookup: CDR1 SGHTA, CDR2 FQGNSA. DNA of the CDR3: TGTGCCAGCAGCTTAGCGGACGGGATCCGCGAGCAGTACTTC. Protein product: CASSLADGIREQYF.

This clonotype was counted a few times. CDR3 sequence (DNA): TGTGCCAGCAGTTTTTCCCTAGGGGGGGTAGGGTCCTACGAGCAGTACTTC. Its protein is CASSFSLGGVGSYEQYF. The rearrangement uses TRBV12-3 or TRBV12-4 and TRBJ2-7, with TRBD2 as a possible D gene (7 bases). The CDR3 has 17 amino acids. The V and J ends lost 3 bases and 1 base respectively, with 19 bases between them.

This clonotype was seen ten or more times. The V call is TRBV5-5, the J call TRBJ2-3, with D unresolved. The CDR3 sequence is 15 residues long. Trimming removed 4 bases from V and 2 bases from J, with 14 bases in between. The germline V gene has CDR1 SGHKS and CDR2 YYEKEE (reference sequence). Here the CDR3 DNA reads TGTGCCAGCAGCGCGACATCCTATTCCACAGATACGCAGTATTTT. This gives the protein CASSATSYSTDTQYF.

The chain links TRBV7-2 to TRBJ2-1; D may be TRBD2 (6 bases). The V gene's germline CDR1 is SGHTA and CDR2 FQGNSA. V lost 2 bases to trimming and J lost 3 bases, with 11 bases between them. This CDR3 has 15 amino acids. The CDR3 DNA is TGTGCCAGCAGCTTAAGCATGGGGGGCTACAATGAGCAGTTCTTC. Amino acids: CASSLSMGGYNEQFF.

In this sample, this clonotype turned up a few times. The CDR3: CAISEFGQGDDEQYF. The CDR3 DNA is TGTGCCATCAGTGAGTTCGGACAGGGGGACGACGAGCAGTACTTC. This chain joins TRBV10-3 and TRBJ2-7; 10 bases fit TRBD1. Germline V lookup: CDR1 ENHRY, CDR2 SYGVKD. V gave up 1 base and J gave up 5 bases; unmatched junction bases: 5. This CDR3 comprises 15 residues.

This clonotype was found a few times. The chain joins TRBV10-3 to TRBJ2-1; D remains unclear. The CDR3 is 15 amino acids. Trimming cost V 5 bases and J 9 bases, with 20 bases left between them. Germline lookup yields CDR1 ENHRY and CDR2 SYGVKD. The chain's CDR3 is CAISLGSGFYGEQFF. In DNA, the CDR3 is TGTGCCATCAGTCTAGGGTCCGGATTTTACGGTGAGCAGTTCTTC.

The V call is TRBV5-1, the J call TRBJ2-1, with 10 bases aligning to TRBD2. The CDR3 runs to 14 residues. Germline V gene data show CDR1 as SGHRS and CDR2 as YFSETQ. The J segment lost 13 bases and the V segment lost 0 bases, leaving 7 bases of the junction unmatched. The CDR3 spells CASSLGLASGSQFF. CDR3 DNA sequence: TGCGCCAGCAGCTTGGGATTAGCTAGCGGGAGCCAGTTCTTC.

The chain is built from TRBV7-9 and TRBJ2-7; the D call may be TRBD1 or TRBD2 (6 bases each). The germline V and J ends were trimmed by 3 bases and 4 bases, with 19 bases remaining between them. Per the germline V gene, CDR1 is SEHNR and CDR2 is FQNEAQ (reference sequence). CDR3 size: 16 residues. The CDR3 bases are TGTGCCAGCAGCTTGGGTGTGAGGGGGGACTTTTACGAGCAGTACTTC. Protein sequence: CASSLGVRGDFYEQYF.

The chain links TRBV5-1 to TRBJ2-1; the D is unclear. V lost 4 bases, J lost 6 bases, and 17 bases lay in between. The CDR3 covers 15 residues. Germline V CDR1 and CDR2: SGHRS, YFSETQ. The CDR3 nucleotides are TGCGCCAGCAGCCCCTTTGACCCTTTACCCAATGAGCAGTTCTTC. As protein: CASSPFDPLPNEQFF.

This clonotype came up a few times. The chain links TRBV20-1 to TRBJ1-1; D perhaps matches TRBD1 (5 bases). V was pared by 1 base and J by 5 bases, with 11 bases between. Germline lookup yields CDR1 DFQATT and CDR2 SNEGSKA (reference sequence). CDR3 length: 13 residues. The DNA for the CDR3 is TGCAGTGCTAGAGGGGGGAGATGGACTGAAGCTTTCTTT. It specifies CSARGGRWTEAFF.

This clonotype was observed a handful of times. The chain combines TRBV20-1 with TRBJ2-5, with D unclear. This CDR3 is 10 amino acids long. The germline V and J ends were trimmed by 5 bases and 3 bases, with 4 bases remaining between them. CDR1 is DFQATT and CDR2 is SNEGSKA in the germline V gene (reference sequence). CDR3 in amino acids: CSAYKETQYF. Written as DNA, the CDR3 is TGCAGTGCTTATAAAGAGACCCAGTACTTC.

The V call is TRBV10-3, the J call TRBJ2-3; D gene ambiguous. Trimming left V 3 bases short and J 2 bases short, with 9 bases between. This CDR3 region has 14 residues. Looked up from germline, CDR1 is ENHRY and CDR2 is SYGVKD. The CDR3 here is CAISESRFTDTQYF. The CDR3, as DNA: TGTGCCATCAGTGAATCCAGGTTCACAGATACGCAGTATTTT.

This chain connects TRBV7-8 to TRBJ2-3, with 8 bases that match TRBD2. CDR1 is SGHVS and CDR2 is FQNEAQ in the germline V gene. V was clipped by 1 base and J by 0 bases; unmatched bases: 9. The CDR3 is 18 amino acids. The CDR3 DNA is TGTGCCAGCAGCTTAGATTTTGCGGGGGGTGAAAGCACAGATACGCAGTATTTT. Encoded protein: CASSLDFAGGESTDTQYF.

This clonotype was seen a few times. The rearrangement uses TRBV12-3 or TRBV12-4 and TRBJ2-3, with 9 bases that match TRBD1. CDR3 length: 15 amino acids. Germline trimming cut 2 bases from V and 4 bases from J; bases unmatched to any gene: 4. The CDR3 DNA reads TGTGCCAGCAGTTTAAACAGGGGGCGATCAGATACGCAGTATTTT. Protein: CASSLNRGRSDTQYF.

This clonotype was counted between two and nine times. For the CDR3, the DNA is TGTGCCAGCAGCCGAGGGTCAACAGGGAACTCCTACGAGCAGTACTTC. Amino acid sequence: CASSRGSTGNSYEQYF. The chain links TRBV6-1 to TRBJ2-7; TRBD1 might be the D (6 bases). Trimming pared 6 bases from V and 0 bases from J, leaving 18 bases between. The CDR3 length is 16 residues. The germline gives CDR1 MNHNS, CDR2 SASEGT.

V gene TRBV10-3 combines with J gene TRBJ2-2; 13 bases align to TRBD2. Germline CDR1 is ENHRY and CDR2 is SYGVKD. The CDR3 totals 14 residues. With 9 bases clipped from V and 7 bases from J, the junction kept 5 bases outside the gene matches. CDR3 sequence reads: CAISGLAGVGELFF. The CDR3 DNA sequence: TGTGCCATTTCCGGACTAGCGGGAGTCGGGGAGCTGTTTTTT.

This clonotype was seen a handful of times. V gene TRBV6-1 combines with J gene TRBJ2-4; the match to TRBD1 covers 10 bases. The germline gives CDR1 MNHNS, CDR2 SASEGT. The CDR3 has 17 residues. The ends lost 5 bases at V and 0 bases at J; junction bases unmatched: 7. CDR3 in DNA: TGTGCCAGCAGTCGACCAGACAGGGGGCTAGCCAAAAACATTCAGTACTTC. Protein product: CASSRPDRGLAKNIQYF.

This clonotype was recorded a few times. The J gene is TRBJ1-4, the V gene TRBV6-2 or TRBV6-3, with D maybe TRBD1 (5 bases). Trimming removed 6 bases from V and 7 bases from J, with 15 bases in between. CDR1 and CDR2 (germline): MNHEY, SVGEGT. The CDR3 is 14 residues long. The DNA for the CDR3 is TGTGCCAGCAGATCGGGGAGGGGTCGTGAAAAACTGTTTTTT. It specifies CASRSGRGREKLFF.

J is TRBJ2-1 and V is TRBV12-3 or TRBV12-4, with D unclear. The CDR3 has 15 amino acids. V was clipped by 4 bases and J by 4 bases, with 14 bases between them. The CDR3 DNA is TGTGCCAGCAGTTGGCTGGGAAAGCTGTACAATGAGCAGTTCTTC. Amino acids: CASSWLGKLYNEQFF.